The 4 T cell receptor beta chains given below trace back to one sample, sequenced in a study of T cells in Graves' hyperthyroidism and ophthalmopathy. There were TCR beta CDR3 regions amplified from RNA transcripts. HTBI primers were used for first-round RT-PCR of the TCR CDR3. TCRdb reanalysed the multiplex PCR reads using MiXCR and keeps one entry per CDR3 protein. The sample has 550,000 to 700,000 distinct CDR3 sequences, roughly 14% seen once. Material: blood. These receptors all stem from a woman aged 40 to 49 with Graves' ophthalmopathy.

This clonotype was observed at least ten times. The chain is built from TRBV6-1 and TRBJ2-7; D might be TRBD1 (6 bases). Trimming stripped 2 bases from V and 3 bases from J, with 11 bases between. The CDR3 has 14 residues. Germline CDR1 and CDR2: MNHNS and SASEGT. This CDR3 is CASSESTGHYEQYF. The CDR3 DNA is TGTGCCAGCAGTGAAAGTACAGGGCACTACGAGCAGTACTTC.

The chain recombines TRBV27 with TRBJ1-2; 9 nucleotides align to TRBD1. CDR1 MNHEY and CDR2 SMNVEV come from the germline V gene (reference sequence). Trimming removed 7 bases from V and 4 bases from J; junction bases left unmatched: 7. The CDR3 spans 14 residues. CDR3 amino acids: CASKLGQGFYGYTF. The CDR3 nucleotides read TGTGCCAGCAAACTCGGACAGGGGTTCTATGGCTACACCTTC.

V usage is TRBV30 and J usage is TRBJ1-1, with D maybe TRBD1 (5 bases). The germline gives CDR1 GTSNPN, CDR2 SVGIG (reference sequence). V lost 3 bases to trimming and J lost 2 bases, with 10 bases between them. The CDR3 consists of 13 residues. CDR3 nucleotide sequence: TGTGCCTGGAGATGGGGCCCCAACACTGAAGCTTTCTTT. Translation: CAWRWGPNTEAFF.

This clonotype was found many times. V and J are TRBV28 and TRBJ1-1; D perhaps matches TRBD1 (5 bases). Trimming cost V 4 bases and J 0 bases, with 15 bases left between them. The CDR3 runs 16 residues. CDR1 MDHEN and CDR2 SYDVKM come from the germline V gene. The CDR3 DNA reads as TGTGCCAGCAGTTCCCTTAGGGGAGGGATGAACACTGAAGCTTTCTTT. Translation: CASSSLRGGMNTEAFF.